The rows below give T cell receptor beta chains drawn from one sample of a study of graft-versus-host responses after intestinal transplantation. The antigens these receptors bind are not known. The table came from immunoSEQ multiplex PCR; TCRdb's copy has only in-frame clones and leaves some out. The sample lists 150,000 or so clones, around 90% occurring once. Sample: unstimulated CD4+ T cells sorted from spleen or lymph node cells, taken before intestinal transplant. Every receptor here comes from a human donor who received an intestinal transplant. CDR3s include the opening cysteine and the closing phenylalanine or tryptophan. D genes are given only for firm matches. Rows give clone size only sometimes, using once, few, many, or a class for an expanded clone.

size	V	D	J	DNA	CDR3
once	TRBV4-1	.	TRBJ2-7	TGCGCCAGCAGCCAAGAGGAGGGAGAAGGCGAGCAGTACTTC	CASSQEEGEGEQYF
.	TRBV11-2	TRBD1	TRBJ2-2	TGTGCCAGCAGCCCAGACAGGGCCGGGGAGCTGTTTTTT	CASSPDRAGELFF
.	TRBV19	.	TRBJ2-6	TGTGCCAGTAGTAGGGCGAAATTCTCTGGGGCCAACGTCCTGACTTTC	CASSRAKFSGANVLTF
.	TRBV5-1	.	TRBJ2-1	TGCGCCAGCAGCCCGGGGGGGACAGCGATCTACAATGAGCAGTTCTTC	CASSPGGTAIYNEQFF
once	TRBV7-6	TRBD2	TRBJ2-1	TGTGCCAGCAGCTTGGCAGCGGGGGAGCAGTTCTTC	CASSLAAGEQFF
.	TRBV12-2	.	TRBJ1-1	TGTGCAAGTCGCCCCCCGGACGGGAACACTGAAGCTTTCTTT	CASRPPDGNTEAFF
.	TRBV28	.	TRBJ2-1	TGTGCCAGCTTTCGTCGGGGGAGGCCAAACAATGAGCAGTTCTTC	CASFRRGRPNNEQFF
.	TRBV9	.	TRBJ1-1	TGTGCCAGCAGCGTAGTCGTGGCTACGATGAAGACTGAAGCTTTCTTT	CASSVVVATMKTEAFF
.	TRBV14	.	TRBJ1-1	TGTGCCAGCAGCCAGATGGGGAGGGGTGAAGCTTTCTTT	CASSQMGRGEAFF
.	TRBV2	TRBD1	TRBJ1-5	TGTGCCAGTGGTACAGGGGGCAATCAGCCCCAGCATTTT	CASGTGGNQPQHF
.	TRBV6-5	.	TRBJ1-5	TGTGCCAGCAGTGCTCTGGGCAATCAGCCCCAGCATTTT	CASSALGNQPQHF
once	TRBV6-6	TRBD2	TRBJ2-1	TGTGCCAGCAGTTACTCGCTGCTAGCGGGAGTATTTGAGCAGTTCTTC	CASSYSLLAGVFEQFF
.	TRBV6-5	.	TRBJ1-4	TGTGCCAGCAGTTCTAGCATGGGACAACTAGAAAAACTGTTTTTT	CASSSSMGQLEKLFF
.	TRBV5-1	.	TRBJ2-2	TGCGCCAGCACTAGGGATGGGGGAGGCACCGGGGAGCTGTTTTTT	CASTRDGGGTGELFF
.	TRBV6-5	TRBD1	TRBJ2-7	TGTGCCAGCAGCCCCCGGGACAGCTCCTACGAGCAGTACTTC	CASSPRDSSYEQYF
.	TRBV7-2	.	TRBJ2-3	TGTGCCAGCAGCCCCTTCCGGGCCCCCACTACAGATACGCAGTATTTT	CASSPFRAPTTDTQYF
.	TRBV7-3	TRBD1	TRBJ2-5	TGTGCCAGCAGCTTAGGGTTGAGGACAGGGGGCGGAGAGACCCAGTACTTC	CASSLGLRTGGGETQYF
.	TRBV6-1	.	TRBJ1-2	TGTGCCAGCACCGAATTTGGGAATACCCTCTATGGCTACACCTTC	CASTEFGNTLYGYTF
once	TRBV30	.	TRBJ1-2	TGTGCTTCGGGTGGCTACACCTTC	CASGGYTF
.	TRBV28	TRBD1	TRBJ2-1	TGTGCCAGCAGTTCGGAACAGGGGTATGGATACAATGAGCAGTTCTTC	CASSSEQGYGYNEQFF
.	TRBV18	.	TRBJ1-4	TGTGCCAGCTCACCAACAGGGTTTGAAAAACTGTTTTTT	CASSPTGFEKLFF
.	TRBV5-6	.	TRBJ1-1	TGTGCCAGCAGCTTTGGGGTCGGGGAAGCTTTCTTT	CASSFGVGEAFF
.	TRBV5-1	TRBD1	TRBJ1-1	TGCGCCAGCAGCTTGGGGACAGGGTTAGACACTGAAGCTTTCTTT	CASSLGTGLDTEAFF
.	TRBV19	.	TRBJ2-1	TGTGCCAGTAGTATTGTTCAACCGGGTTACAATGAGCAGTTCTTC	CASSIVQPGYNEQFF
.	TRBV25-1	.	TRBJ1-3	TGTGCCACCTCGGACGGACGGCCCCGTGGAAACACCATATATTTT	CATSDGRPRGNTIYF
.	TRBV2	TRBD1	TRBJ2-7	TGTGCCAGCAGACAGGGGTCCTACGAGCAGTACTTC	CASRQGSYEQYF
.	TRBV6-1	TRBD1	TRBJ1-4	TGTGCCAGCACCGTAGGACAGGGTGGTAATGAAAAACTGTTTTTT	CASTVGQGGNEKLFF
.	TRBV5-5	.	TRBJ1-2	TGTGCCAGCAGCTTGGCAGGGTTTAACTATGGCTACACCTTC	CASSLAGFNYGYTF
.	TRBV2	.	TRBJ2-7	TGTGCCAGCATTAAGACTCAATCCTACGAGCAGTACTTC	CASIKTQSYEQYF
.	TRBV19	TRBD1	TRBJ1-5	TGTGCCAGTAATCCCGACAGGGATCAGCCCCAGCATTTT	CASNPDRDQPQHF
.	TRBV18	.	TRBJ2-5	TGTGCCAGCGCGGGACAGCTCCAAGAGACCCAGTACTTC	CASAGQLQETQYF
.	TRBV5-6	TRBD1	TRBJ2-5	TGTGCCAGCAGCTTGGAGACAGGGGTCGAGACCCAGTACTTC	CASSLETGVETQYF
.	TRBV30	.	TRBJ1-5	TGTGCCTGGAGTGGGGAAAGCCTCAATCAGCCCCAGCATTTT	CAWSGESLNQPQHF
.	TRBV7-2	TRBD1	TRBJ2-7	TGTGCCAGCAGCTTAAGCACAGGGGGCTACGAGCAGTACTTC	CASSLSTGGYEQYF
.	TRBV11-2	TRBD2	TRBJ2-7	TGTGCCAGCAGCTTCGAGTTAGCTAGCGGGAGTAGTCTGGGGGAGCAGTACTTC	CASSFELASGSSLGEQYF
.	TRBV5-4	.	TRBJ1-1	TGTGCCAGCAGCTTCACAGCGGCGGGGAACACTGAAGCTTTCTTT	CASSFTAAGNTEAFF
.	TRBV5-1	.	TRBJ1-4	TGCGCCAGCCCCAAGGGGAAAAAACTGTTTTTT	CASPKGKKLFF